A single sample is the source of the 16 T cell receptor beta chains below, sequenced in a study of a mutant IDH1 vaccine in newly diagnosed glioma. These receptors' targets are unknown. As for time point: week 35, safety follow-up. Every single dose of the vaccine, 300 ug of mutant IDH1 20-mer peptide, came with topical imiquimod. Method: immunoSEQ multiplex PCR; TCRdb's copy keeps in-frame clones and lacks some. This sample yields about 27,000 clones, of which roughly four fifths are seen a single time; under 9% belongs to the top ten. The specimen was PBMCs, collected from a glioma patient whose treatment included an IDH1 peptide vaccine. Receptors originate from a man over 45 with glioma.

This rearrangement joins TRBV6-6 to TRBJ1-5; D remains ambiguous. V lost 3 bases and J lost 1, with 4 bases in between. The CDR3 runs 13 residues. The germline V gene has CDR1 MNHNY and CDR2 SVGAGI (reference sequence). CDR3 bases: TGTGCCAGCAGTTATCTCAGCAATCAGCCCCAGCATTTT. Translation: CASSYLSNQPQHF.

This clone was detected only a few times. V is TRBV28 and J is TRBJ2-4; D perhaps matches TRBD1 (6 bases). The V gene's germline CDR1 is MDHEN and CDR2 SYDVKM. With 6 bases removed from V and 7 bases from J, the gap between germline ends came to 19 bases. This CDR3 comprises 15 residues. The CDR3 DNA is TGTGCCAGCAGCCCCGCCGGGACACTCGGGAACATTCAGTACTTC. As protein: CASSPAGTLGNIQYF.

This clone was counted only a few times. The chain links TRBV29-1 to TRBJ1-1; no clear D. CDR1 is SQVTM, CDR2 ANQGSEA, per germline. The length of the CDR3 is 11 residues. The ends were cut back, 4 bases at V and 1 base at J, with 4 bases in the middle. The chain's CDR3 is CSVAENTEAFF. For the CDR3, the DNA is TGCAGCGTTGCCGAGAACACTGAAGCTTTCTTT.

The chain joins TRBV5-1 to TRBJ1-1; D is perhaps TRBD1 (6 bases). Trimming cost V 4 bases and J 4 bases, with 20 bases left between them. Germline V gene lookup returns CDR1 SGHRS and CDR2 YFSETQ. There are 16 residues in the CDR3. The DNA for the CDR3 is TGCGCCAGCAGCCCCGGGAACAGCGGGGGCGGCACTGAAGCTTTCTTT. It codes for CASSPGNSGGGTEAFF.

V is TRBV4-3 and J is TRBJ1-1; D is unresolved. The CDR3 sequence is 13 residues long. V was shortened by 0 bases and J by 5 bases, with 7 bases between the two germline ends. The germline CDR1 and CDR2 sequences are LGHNA and YSLEER. This CDR3 is CASSQEGQTEAFF. The CDR3 coding sequence is TGCGCCAGCAGCCAAGAAGGTCAGACTGAAGCTTTCTTT.

The chain is built from TRBV5-4 and TRBJ2-3; 14 bases align to TRBD2. This CDR3 is 17 amino acids long. Trimming cost V 4 bases and J 1 base; bases outside gene matches: 5. Germline V gene sequence: CDR1 SGHNT, CDR2 YYREEE (reference sequence). For the CDR3, the DNA is TGTGCCAGCAGCGCCGGGACTAGCGGGAGAGGCACAGATACGCAGTATTTT. Translated, it gives CASSAGTSGRGTDTQYF.

The V and J genes are TRBV27 and TRBJ2-7; 12 nucleotides agree with TRBD1. This CDR3 contains 12 residues. Germline CDR1 MNHEY, CDR2 SMNVEV (reference sequence). V lost 8 bases and J lost 6; bases outside the gene matches: 2. Here the CDR3 reads CASRDRGPEQYF. For the CDR3, the DNA is TGTGCCAGCCGGGACAGGGGGCCCGAGCAGTACTTC.

The sample holds a few counts of this clone. The chain is built from TRBV7-2 and TRBJ1-1; D remains ambiguous. The germline CDR1 and CDR2 sequences are SGHTA and FQGNSA. This CDR3 region has 16 residues. V was clipped by 2 bases and J by 2 bases, with 15 bases between them. The CDR3 coding sequence is TGTGCCAGCAGCTTAACTATCGGTTTGGGAAACACTGAAGCTTTCTTT. Its translation: CASSLTIGLGNTEAFF.

The CDR3 region has the DNA TGTGCCAGCAGCTTTTCTAGGGAGCAGTACTTC. Its protein product is CASSFSREQYF. This chain connects TRBV7-9 to TRBJ2-7; D uncertain. V lost 3 bases and J lost 7, with 7 bases in between. The V gene's germline CDR1 is SEHNR and CDR2 FQNEAQ (reference sequence). The CDR3 extends over 11 amino acids.

This clone appeared a single time. This rearrangement joins TRBV19 to TRBJ2-7, with D uncertain. CDR1 and CDR2 from the germline V gene are LNHDA and SQIVND (reference sequence). Deletions cut 2 bases from V and 1 base from J, with 9 bases between. The CDR3 covers 14 residues. The CDR3 nucleotides read TGTGCCAGTAGTATACAGGTACAGTCCTACGAGCAGTACTTC. Translating it yields CASSIQVQSYEQYF.

V and J are TRBV6-5 and TRBJ1-1, with 7 bases aligning to TRBD1. CDR3 length: 15 residues. Losses at the gene ends were 5 bases for V and 5 bases for J; bases not matched to a gene: 11. Germline loops: CDR1 MNHEY, CDR2 SVGAGI. The CDR3 nucleotides are TGTGCCAGCAGTACCTCTGCTACAGGGGAAACTGAAGCTTTCTTT. Translated, it gives CASSTSATGETEAFF.

The rearrangement joins TRBV2 to TRBJ2-7; tentative D call: TRBD1 (6 bases). This CDR3 has 12 residues. The V gene's germline CDR1 is SNHLY and CDR2 FYNNEI. Trimming stripped 4 bases from V and 9 bases from J, with 13 bases between. The CDR3 DNA sequence: TGTGCCAGCAGTGCAACAGGGAAGAGGCAGTACTTC. This gives the protein CASSATGKRQYF.

The V and J genes are TRBV13 and TRBJ1-6, with TRBD1 matching 7 bases. Per germline, CDR1 PRHDT and CDR2 FYEKMQ (reference sequence). The J segment lost 7 bases and the V segment lost 2 bases, leaving 8 bases of the junction unmatched. The length of the CDR3 is 16 residues. The CDR3 loop reads CASSLQGTARNSPLHF. Written as DNA, the CDR3 is TGTGCCAGCAGCTTACAAGGGACAGCAAGAAATTCACCCCTCCACTTT.

This clone was counted once. The chain uses TRBV10-2 and TRBJ2-7; 7 nucleotides align to TRBD2. The germline gives CDR1 WSHSY, CDR2 SAAADI. The V segment lost 6 bases and the J segment 2 bases; nucleotides outside the gene matches: 1. This CDR3 comprises 12 residues. The CDR3 nucleotides are TGCGCCAGCAGCGGGGGGACCTACGAGCAGTACTTC. Translating it yields CASSGGTYEQYF.

The gene calls are TRBV19 and TRBJ1-2; 10 bases agree with TRBD1. Germline-derived CDR1 and CDR2 are LNHDA and SQIVND (reference sequence). The trim removed 5 bases at V and 8 bases at J, leaving 11 bases unmatched. This CDR3 is built from 15 residues. CDR3 region: CASSLQGQGREGYTF. DNA of the CDR3: TGTGCCAGTAGTCTCCAGGGACAGGGGCGAGAGGGCTACACCTTC.

The chain couples TRBV19 to TRBJ1-1; the D is unclear. V lost 8 bases and J 0 bases, leaving 13 bases between the germline ends. The CDR3 runs to 14 residues. Per germline, CDR1 LNHDA and CDR2 SQIVND (reference sequence). The CDR3 is CASGSRHMNTEAFF. The CDR3 DNA sequence: TGTGCCAGTGGTAGCCGACATATGAACACTGAAGCTTTCTTT.